The 14 T cell receptor beta chains presented below share a single source sample, sequenced in a study of cytomegalovirus exposure and HLA in healthy donors. This PCR relied on a set of 60 Vbeta primers and 13 Jbeta primers. Only in-frame clones appear in the TCRdb table, and some are missing; sequencing was by immunoSEQ multiplex PCR. The repertoire holds fewer than 250,000 clones, with roughly 80% as singletons. Input material: PBMCs. All receptors come from a man in his forties or fifties in good health and CMV-seronegative.

The chain uses TRBV6-5 and TRBJ1-1, with 8 nucleotides matching TRBD1. The CDR3 consists of 14 residues. Germline assignment: CDR1 MNHEY and CDR2 SVGAGI. J lost 4 bases, V lost 4 bases, and 5 bases had no gene match. The CDR3 DNA reads TGTGCCAGCAGTTGGACAGGGTCGACCACTGAAGCTTTCTTT. Translated: CASSWTGSTTEAFF.

V is TRBV9 and J is TRBJ2-5; 12 nucleotides align to TRBD1. Per the germline V gene, CDR1 is SGDLS and CDR2 is YYNGEE. Unmatched junction bases numbered 3, after V lost 7 bases and J lost 2 bases. This CDR3 has 14 residues. In nucleotides, the CDR3 is TGTGCCAGCGGGACAGGGGGCGGGCAAGAGACCCAGTACTTC. Translated, it gives CASGTGGGQETQYF.

The chain has TRBV7-9 and TRBJ2-7; D remains ambiguous. The CDR3 loop spans 15 amino acids. Germline CDR1 and CDR2: SEHNR and FQNEAQ (reference sequence). Trimming shortened V by 8 bases and J by 7 bases, and 24 bases separated the two germline ends. The CDR3 sequence: CASLPRQHSAAEQYF. The CDR3 DNA is TGTGCCAGCCTCCCCCGCCAGCATTCTGCGGCAGAGCAGTACTTC.

V is TRBV6-5 and J is TRBJ2-1; 10 bases are shared with TRBD2. CDR3 length: 15 residues. In germline, CDR1 is MNHEY, CDR2 SVGAGI. With V trimmed by 6 bases and J by 5 bases, 7 bases remained unmatched. The CDR3 DNA reads TGTGCCAGCAGCCTAGGACTAGCGGAAAACAATGAGCAGTTCTTC. This codes for CASSLGLAENNEQFF.

On this clone itself: The junction departs from germline at one end; a sequencing error may be responsible. The chain uses TRBV19 and TRBJ1-6; no clear D. Germline CDR1 reads LNHDA; CDR2 reads SQIVND (reference sequence). CDR3 length: 13 residues. CDR3 nucleotides: TGTGCCAGTAGTATAGATAGAGACTCACGCCTCCACTTT. Amino acid sequence: CASSIDRDSRLHF.

This rearrangement joins TRBV5-1 to TRBJ2-7; TRBD2 matches 11 bases. Germline CDR1 reads SGHRS; CDR2 reads YFSETQ. V lost 3 bases, J lost 4 bases, and 3 bases stayed unmatched. The CDR3 runs to 14 residues. The CDR3 loop is CASSSTSGSYEQYF. The CDR3 DNA reads as TGCGCCAGCAGCTCAACTAGCGGGAGTTACGAGCAGTACTTC.

The J gene is TRBJ2-1, the V gene TRBV5-6, with D unresolved. Per germline, CDR1 SGHDT and CDR2 YYEEEE. The CDR3 is made up of 12 amino acids. Trimming cost V 3 bases and J 8 bases, with 9 bases left between them. The CDR3, as DNA: TGTGCCAGCAGCTCCCAGGAAGATGAGCAGTTCTTC. It yields the protein CASSSQEDEQFF.

The V and J genes are TRBV14 and TRBJ2-1; D unresolved. V lost 4 bases, J lost 7 bases, and 8 bases lay in between. Germline V lookup: CDR1 SGHDN, CDR2 FVKESK. CDR3 length equals 12 residues. This CDR3 reads CASSPSQNEQFF. DNA of the CDR3: TGTGCCAGCAGCCCGAGTCAAAATGAGCAGTTCTTC.

V usage is TRBV28 and J usage is TRBJ1-1; no clear D gene. V dropped 6 bases and J dropped 11 bases, with 16 bases sitting between them. CDR3 length equals 12 residues. Germline CDR1 and CDR2: MDHEN and SYDVKM. The CDR3 DNA sequence: TGTGCCAGCAGCCCGGGAGATCCGGGGGCTTTCTTT. This codes for CASSPGDPGAFF.

This rearrangement joins TRBV2 to TRBJ2-2; D perhaps matches TRBD1 (6 bases). Per germline, CDR1 SNHLY and CDR2 FYNNEI. Between the trimmed V and J ends, which lost 11 bases and 3 bases, there was a span of 16 bases. The CDR3 loop spans 14 amino acids. The CDR3 nucleotides are TGTGCCCCCGGAAGGGGGAGCGACACCGGGGAGCTGTTTTTT. Its translation is CAPGRGSDTGELFF.

This chain connects TRBV6-6 to TRBJ1-5; no reliable D call. CDR1 is MNHNY and CDR2 is SVGAGI in the germline V gene (reference sequence). This CDR3 has 15 amino acids. V lost 5 bases to trimming and J lost 0 bases, with 11 bases between them. CDR3 nucleotide sequence: TGTGCCAGCAGTGAGGGCCGTTATAGCAATCAGCCCCAGCATTTT. This encodes CASSEGRYSNQPQHF.

The V call is TRBV27, the J call TRBJ2-2, with 7 bases fitting TRBD1. Germline V gene lookup returns CDR1 MNHEY and CDR2 SMNVEV (reference sequence). The CDR3 sequence is 15 residues long. V dropped 5 bases and J dropped 3; count of bases not matched to a gene: 6. CDR3 sequence (DNA): TGTGCCAGCAGTCCTGGGGACAGATACACCGGGGAGCTGTTTTTT. Its translation: CASSPGDRYTGELFF.

V gene TRBV7-2 combines with J gene TRBJ1-1; a possible D gene is TRBD1 (6 bases). The germline CDR1 and CDR2 sequences are SGHTA and FQGNSA. Trimming removed 2 bases from V and 2 bases from J, with 15 bases in between. This CDR3 is 16 amino acids long. The CDR3 DNA reads as TGTGCCAGCAGCTTACAGGGGAACAGGAGAAACACTGAAGCTTTCTTT. Its protein product is CASSLQGNRRNTEAFF.

The rearrangement links TRBV5-1 to TRBJ2-7, with 7 bases matching TRBD2. Germline V gives CDR1 SGHRS, CDR2 YFSETQ. CDR3 length: 15 residues. V gave up 2 bases and J gave up 4 bases; unmatched junction bases: 9. The CDR3 region has the DNA TGCGCCAGCAGCTTAGGGTCTAGCGGACGTTACGAGCAGTACTTC. Encoded protein: CASSLGSSGRYEQYF.